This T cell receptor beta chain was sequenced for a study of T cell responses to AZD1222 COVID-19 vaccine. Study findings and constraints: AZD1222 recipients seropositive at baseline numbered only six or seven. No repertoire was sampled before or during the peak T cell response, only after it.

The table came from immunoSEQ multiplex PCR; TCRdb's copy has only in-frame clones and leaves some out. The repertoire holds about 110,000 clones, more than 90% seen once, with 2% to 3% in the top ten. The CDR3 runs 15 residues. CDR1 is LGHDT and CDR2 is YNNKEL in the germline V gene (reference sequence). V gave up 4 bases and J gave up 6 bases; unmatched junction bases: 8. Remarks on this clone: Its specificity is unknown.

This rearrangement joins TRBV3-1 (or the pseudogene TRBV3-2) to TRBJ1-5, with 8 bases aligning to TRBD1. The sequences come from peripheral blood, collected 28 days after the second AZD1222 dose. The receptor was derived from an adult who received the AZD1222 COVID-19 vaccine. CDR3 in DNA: TGTGCCAGCAGCCTGGGTACAGGGGGAAGTCAGCCCCAGCATTTT. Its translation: CASSLGTGGSQPQHF.